The 13 T cell receptor beta chains listed next were all sequenced from one sample in a study of blood T cell repertoires in COVID-19 (dated by TCRdb to 2018 to 2020). Libraries were prepared through the immunoSEQ multiplex PCR assay. TCRdb took this table from immuneACCESS and kept in-frame rearrangements with V and J called. Such tables lack part of the clones; where checked against another copy, unresolved V genes explain under half of the gap, and the rest is unexplained. Within this sample are roughly 300,000 clones, with around 85% of them counted one time only. The ten most abundant clones make up 12% of the sample. What was sequenced was peripheral blood. Source of these receptors: a woman under 40 with COVID-19, enrolled during active disease.

The chain combines TRBV6-4 with TRBJ2-3; D might be TRBD2 (6 bases). This CDR3 region has 14 residues. Per the germline V gene, CDR1 is MRHNA and CDR2 is SNTAGT. V lost 5 bases and J lost 0, with 9 bases in between. CDR3 region: CASSTGTSTDTQYF. The CDR3 nucleotides read TGTGCCAGCAGTACCGGGACTAGCACAGATACGCAGTATTTT.

The chain is built from TRBV19 and TRBJ1-1; D ambiguous. V gave up 3 bases and J gave up 4 bases, with 9 bases separating them. From germline, CDR1 is LNHDA and CDR2 SQIVND (reference sequence). The CDR3 loop spans 13 amino acids. The CDR3 coding sequence is TGTGCCAGTAGTATGCTCCCGGGCACTGAAGCTTTCTTT. Residues: CASSMLPGTEAFF.

This sequence joins TRBV6-1 and TRBJ1-4; no clear D. From germline, CDR1 is MNHNS and CDR2 SASEGT. V lost 3 bases to trimming and J lost 3 bases, with 11 bases between them. The CDR3 is 15 amino acids. CDR3 sequence: CASSDNSGANEKLFF. The CDR3 nucleotides are TGTGCCAGCAGTGATAACAGCGGGGCTAATGAAAAACTGTTTTTT.

The chain has TRBV11-1 and TRBJ2-1, with D perhaps matching TRBD2 (6 bases). The CDR3 totals 15 residues. Germline CDR1 SGHAT, CDR2 FQDESV (reference sequence). Trimming took 3 bases from V and 0 from J, leaving 9 bases between them. CDR3 in DNA: TGTGCCAGCAGCTTCTTCGGGGGCTCCTACAATGAGCAGTTCTTC. Protein sequence: CASSFFGGSYNEQFF.

The genes are TRBV25-1 and TRBJ1-1, with TRBD1 identical over 7 bases. Germline V CDR1 and CDR2: MGHDK, SYGVNS. The length of the CDR3 is 13 residues. Trimming at V came to 4 bases and at J to 6 bases, leaving 5 bases not matched to a gene. CDR3 sequence: CASSGWQGAEAFF. CDR3 in DNA: TGTGCCAGCAGTGGTTGGCAGGGGGCTGAAGCTTTCTTT.

V usage is TRBV5-4 and J usage is TRBJ2-1; TRBD1 matches 7 bases. The CDR3 covers 16 residues. V dropped 4 bases and J dropped 7; count of bases not matched to a gene: 14. CDR1 and CDR2 from the germline V gene are SGHNT and YYREEE (reference sequence). The CDR3 DNA reads as TGTGCCAGCAGCCAGAGTAGGGGGCTGGGATGGAATGAGCAGTTCTTC. Protein product: CASSQSRGLGWNEQFF.

This chain connects TRBV6-5 to TRBJ1-1; D gene unclear. The V gene lost 7 bases and the J gene lost 0 bases, with 3 bases spanning the gap. The CDR3 spans 11 residues. CDR1 is MNHEY, CDR2 SVGAGI, per germline. The CDR3 protein is CASIMNTEAFF. DNA for the CDR3: TGTGCCAGCATAATGAACACTGAAGCTTTCTTT.

The chain recombines TRBV7-9 with TRBJ1-3, with D uncertain. Trimming stripped 4 bases from V and 1 base from J, with 14 bases between. This CDR3 has 16 amino acids. Germline V lookup: CDR1 SEHNR, CDR2 FQNEAQ (reference sequence). CDR3 nucleotides: TGTGCCAGCAGCTCTTCGTCAGTTCTGTCTGGAAACACCATATATTTT. Translating gives CASSSSSVLSGNTIYF.

The gene calls are TRBV12-3 or TRBV12-4 and TRBJ1-5, with 7 bases aligning to TRBD1. CDR3 length: 13 residues. CDR3 DNA sequence: TGTGCTGGTGCACAGGGGCCCAATCAGCCCCAGCATTTT. It specifies CAGAQGPNQPQHF.

The chain joins TRBV30 to TRBJ2-7; D is perhaps TRBD2 (6 bases). The CDR3 runs 16 residues. Deletions cut 1 base from V and 4 bases from J, with 20 bases between. Germline CDR1 GTSNPN, CDR2 SVGIG (reference sequence). The CDR3 sequence is CAWSANGGIYSYEQYF. Written as DNA, the CDR3 is TGTGCCTGGAGTGCCAATGGAGGGATCTATTCTTACGAGCAGTACTTC.

This sequence joins TRBV11-2 and TRBJ1-2; D is uncertain. Between the trimmed V and J ends, which lost 5 bases and 4 bases, there was a span of 26 bases. Germline CDR1 SGHAT, CDR2 FQNNGV. The CDR3 has 18 residues. The CDR3 bases are TGTGCCAGCAGCGATAAAGCGGTCCGACAAGCCTTCCTCTATGGCTACACCTTC. Amino acid sequence: CASSDKAVRQAFLYGYTF.

V usage is TRBV7-2 and J usage is TRBJ2-7, with TRBD2 matching over 11 bases. The CDR3 is 16 amino acids. Unmatched junction bases numbered 10, after V lost 4 bases and J lost 5 bases. The V gene's germline CDR1 is SGHTA and CDR2 FQGNSA. The CDR3 loop reads CASSSLAGATYHEQYF. For the CDR3, the DNA is TGTGCCAGCAGCTCACTAGCGGGGGCTACCTACCACGAGCAGTACTTC.

This chain connects TRBV15 to TRBJ1-2, with a possible D match to TRBD1 (6 bases). The V end lost 6 bases, the J end lost 0 bases, and 8 bases lay between the germline ends. The CDR3 spans 13 residues. In germline, CDR1 is LNHNV, CDR2 YYDKDF (reference sequence). CDR3 DNA sequence: TGTGCCACCAGACAGGGTACTAACTATGGCTACACCTTC. As protein: CATRQGTNYGYTF.